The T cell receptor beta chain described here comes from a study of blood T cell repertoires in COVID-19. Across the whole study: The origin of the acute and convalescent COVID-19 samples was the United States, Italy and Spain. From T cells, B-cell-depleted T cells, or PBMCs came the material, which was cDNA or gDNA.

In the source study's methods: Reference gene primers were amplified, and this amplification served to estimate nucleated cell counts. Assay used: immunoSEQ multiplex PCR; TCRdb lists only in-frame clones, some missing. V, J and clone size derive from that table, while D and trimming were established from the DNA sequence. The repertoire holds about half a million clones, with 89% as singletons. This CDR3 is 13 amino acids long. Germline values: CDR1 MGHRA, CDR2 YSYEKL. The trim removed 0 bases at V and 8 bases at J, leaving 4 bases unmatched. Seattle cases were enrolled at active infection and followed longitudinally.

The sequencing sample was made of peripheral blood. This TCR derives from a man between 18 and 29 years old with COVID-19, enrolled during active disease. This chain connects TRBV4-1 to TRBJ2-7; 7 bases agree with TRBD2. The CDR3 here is CASSQEGGMQQYF. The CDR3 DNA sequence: TGCGCCAGCAGCCAAGAGGGGGGGATGCAGCAGTACTTC.